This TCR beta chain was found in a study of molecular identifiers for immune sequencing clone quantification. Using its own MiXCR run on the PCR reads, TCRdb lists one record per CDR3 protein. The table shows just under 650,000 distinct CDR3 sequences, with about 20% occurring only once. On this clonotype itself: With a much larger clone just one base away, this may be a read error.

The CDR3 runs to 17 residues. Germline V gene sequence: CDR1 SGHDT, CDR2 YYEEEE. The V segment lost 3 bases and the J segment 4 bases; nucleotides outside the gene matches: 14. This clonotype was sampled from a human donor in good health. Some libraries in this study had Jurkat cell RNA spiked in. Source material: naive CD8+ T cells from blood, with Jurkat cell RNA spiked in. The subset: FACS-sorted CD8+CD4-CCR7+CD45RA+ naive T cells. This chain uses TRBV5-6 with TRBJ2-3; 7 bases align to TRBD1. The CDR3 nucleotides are TGTGCCAGCAGCTGGGCAACAGGGGAAGTGAGCCCAGATACGCAGTATTTT. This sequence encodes CASSWATGEVSPDTQYF.